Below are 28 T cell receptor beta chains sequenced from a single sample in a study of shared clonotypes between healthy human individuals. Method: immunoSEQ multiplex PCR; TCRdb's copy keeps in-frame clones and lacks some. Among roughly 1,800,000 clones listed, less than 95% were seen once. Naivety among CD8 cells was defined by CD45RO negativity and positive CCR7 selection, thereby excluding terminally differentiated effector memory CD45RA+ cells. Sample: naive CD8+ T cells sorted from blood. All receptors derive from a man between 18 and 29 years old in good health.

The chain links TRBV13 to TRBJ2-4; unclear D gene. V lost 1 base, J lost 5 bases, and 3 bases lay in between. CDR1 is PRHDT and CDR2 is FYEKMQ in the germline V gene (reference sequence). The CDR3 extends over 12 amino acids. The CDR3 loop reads CASSLAENIQYF. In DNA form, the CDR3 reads TGTGCCAGCAGCTTAGCGGAAAACATTCAGTACTTC.

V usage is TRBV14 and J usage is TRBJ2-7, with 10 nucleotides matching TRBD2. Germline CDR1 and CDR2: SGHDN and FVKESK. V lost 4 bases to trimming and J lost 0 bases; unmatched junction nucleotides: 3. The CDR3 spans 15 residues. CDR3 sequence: CASSPSSGSSYEQYF. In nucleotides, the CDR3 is TGTGCCAGCAGCCCGTCTAGCGGGAGCTCCTACGAGCAGTACTTC. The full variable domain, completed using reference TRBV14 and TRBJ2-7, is EAGVTQFPSHSVIEKGQTVTLRCDPISGHDNLYWYRRVMGKEIKFLLHFVKESKQDESGMPNNRFLAERTGGTYSTLKVQPAELEDSGVYFCASSPSSGSSYEQYFGPGTRLTVT.

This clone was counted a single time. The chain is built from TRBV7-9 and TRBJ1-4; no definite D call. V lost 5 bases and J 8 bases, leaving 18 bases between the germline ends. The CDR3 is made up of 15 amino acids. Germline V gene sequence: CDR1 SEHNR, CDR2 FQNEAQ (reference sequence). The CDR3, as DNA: TGTGCCAGCAGCCAATCCTCCGTGGGTGGAGAAAAACTGTTTTTT. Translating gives CASSQSSVGGEKLFF. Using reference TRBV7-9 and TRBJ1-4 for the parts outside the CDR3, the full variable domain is DTGVSQNPRHKITKRGQNVTFRCDPISEHNRLYWYRQTLGQGPEFLTYFQNEAQLEKSRLLSDRFSAERPKGSFSTLEIQRTEQGDSAMYLCASSQSSVGGEKLFFGSGTQLSVL.

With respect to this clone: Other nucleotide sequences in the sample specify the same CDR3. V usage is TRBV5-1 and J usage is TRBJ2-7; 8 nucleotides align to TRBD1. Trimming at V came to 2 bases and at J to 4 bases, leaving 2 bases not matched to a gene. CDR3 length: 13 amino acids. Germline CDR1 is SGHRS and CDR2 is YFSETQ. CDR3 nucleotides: TGCGCCAGCAGCTTTAACAGGGGGTACGAGCAGTACTTC. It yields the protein CASSFNRGYEQYF.

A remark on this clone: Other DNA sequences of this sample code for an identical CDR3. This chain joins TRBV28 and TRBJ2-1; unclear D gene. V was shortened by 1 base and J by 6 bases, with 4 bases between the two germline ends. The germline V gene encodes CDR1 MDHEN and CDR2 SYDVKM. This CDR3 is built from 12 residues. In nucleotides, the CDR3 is TGTGCCAGCAGTTTATCCGGCAATGAGCAGTTCTTC. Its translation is CASSLSGNEQFF.

As DNA, the CDR3 is TGTGCCAGCAGTCACGGGACCTCCTATGGCTACACCTTC. It is translated as CASSHGTSYGYTF. This rearrangement joins TRBV28 to TRBJ1-2, with TRBD1 as a possible D gene (5 bases). V was shortened by 5 bases and J by 4 bases, with 11 bases between the two germline ends. Germline assignment: CDR1 MDHEN and CDR2 SYDVKM. The length of the CDR3 is 13 residues.

The CDR3, as DNA: TGTGCCAGCAGCTTAACGGGCCCGGGACTAGCGGAATACAATGAGCAGTTCTTC. Protein sequence: CASSLTGPGLAEYNEQFF. The rearrangement links TRBV7-8 to TRBJ2-1; 11 nucleotides align to TRBD2. The V segment lost 2 bases and the J segment 4 bases; nucleotides outside the gene matches: 10. The CDR3 runs 18 residues. Germline V gene sequence: CDR1 SGHVS, CDR2 FQNEAQ.

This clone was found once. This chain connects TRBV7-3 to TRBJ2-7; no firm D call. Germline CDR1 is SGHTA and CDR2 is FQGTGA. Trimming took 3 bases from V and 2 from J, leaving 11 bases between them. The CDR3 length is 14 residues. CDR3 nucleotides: TGTGCCAGCAGCTTGGGTATAGACACCTACGAGCAGTACTTC. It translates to CASSLGIDTYEQYF.

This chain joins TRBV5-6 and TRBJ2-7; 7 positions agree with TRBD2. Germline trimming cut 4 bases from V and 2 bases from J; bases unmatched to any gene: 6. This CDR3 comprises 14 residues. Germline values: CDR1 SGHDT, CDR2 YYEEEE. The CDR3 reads CASSAAGTTYEQYF. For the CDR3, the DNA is TGTGCCAGCAGCGCGGCCGGGACTACCTACGAGCAGTACTTC. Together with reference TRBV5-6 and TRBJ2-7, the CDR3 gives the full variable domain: DAGVTQSPTHLIKTRGQQVTLRCSPKSGHDTVSWYQQALGQGPQFIFQYYEEEERQRGNFPDRFSGHQFPNYSSELNVNALLLGDSALYLCASSAAGTTYEQYFGPGTRLTVT.

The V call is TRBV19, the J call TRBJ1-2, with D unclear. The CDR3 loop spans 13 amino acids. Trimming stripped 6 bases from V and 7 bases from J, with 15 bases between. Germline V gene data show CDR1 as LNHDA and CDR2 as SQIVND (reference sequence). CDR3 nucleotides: TGTGCCAGTAGCCTCGGTACGTCGGCTGGCTACACCTTC. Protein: CASSLGTSAGYTF.

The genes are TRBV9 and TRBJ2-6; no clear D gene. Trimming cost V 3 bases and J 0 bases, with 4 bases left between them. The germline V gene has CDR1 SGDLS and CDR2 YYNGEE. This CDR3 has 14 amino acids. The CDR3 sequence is CASSDFSGANVLTF. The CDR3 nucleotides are TGTGCCAGCAGCGACTTCTCTGGGGCCAACGTCCTGACTTTC.

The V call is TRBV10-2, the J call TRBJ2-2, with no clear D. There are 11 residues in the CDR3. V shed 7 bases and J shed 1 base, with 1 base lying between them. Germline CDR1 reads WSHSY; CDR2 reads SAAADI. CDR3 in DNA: TGCGCCAGCATGAACACCGGGGAGCTGTTTTTT. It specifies CASMNTGELFF.

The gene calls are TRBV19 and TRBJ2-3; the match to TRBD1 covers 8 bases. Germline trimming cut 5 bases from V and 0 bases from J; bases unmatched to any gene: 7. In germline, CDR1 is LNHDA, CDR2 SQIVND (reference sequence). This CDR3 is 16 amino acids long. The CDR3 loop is CASSDGQGGSTDTQYF. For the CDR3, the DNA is TGTGCCAGTAGTGACGGACAGGGCGGGAGCACAGATACGCAGTATTTT.

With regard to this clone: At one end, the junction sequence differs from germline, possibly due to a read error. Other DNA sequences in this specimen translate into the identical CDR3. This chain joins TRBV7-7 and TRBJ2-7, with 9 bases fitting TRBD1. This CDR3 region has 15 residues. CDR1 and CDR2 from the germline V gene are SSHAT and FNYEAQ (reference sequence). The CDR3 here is CASSTGTGSSYEQYF. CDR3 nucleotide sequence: TGTGCTAGCAGCACCGGGACAGGGAGTTCCTACGAGCAGTACTTC. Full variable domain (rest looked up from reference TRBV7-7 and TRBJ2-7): GAGVSQSPRYKVTKRGQDVTLRCDPISSHATLYWYQQALGQGPEFLTYFNYEAQPDKSGLPSDRFSAERPEGSISTLTIQRTEQRDSAMYRCASSTGTGSSYEQYFGPGTRLTVT.

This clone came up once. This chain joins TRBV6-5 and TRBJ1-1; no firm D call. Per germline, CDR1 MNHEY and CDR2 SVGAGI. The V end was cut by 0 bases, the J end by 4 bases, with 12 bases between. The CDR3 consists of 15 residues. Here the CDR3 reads CASSYSTSRITEAFF. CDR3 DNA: TGTGCCAGCAGTTACTCGACTTCCCGGATCACTGAAGCTTTCTTT.

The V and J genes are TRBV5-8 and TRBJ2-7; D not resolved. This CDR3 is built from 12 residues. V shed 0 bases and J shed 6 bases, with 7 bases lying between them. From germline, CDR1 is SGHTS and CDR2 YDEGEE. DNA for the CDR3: TGTGCCAGCAGCTTGGGGGATCTCGAGCAGTACTTC. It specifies CASSLGDLEQYF.

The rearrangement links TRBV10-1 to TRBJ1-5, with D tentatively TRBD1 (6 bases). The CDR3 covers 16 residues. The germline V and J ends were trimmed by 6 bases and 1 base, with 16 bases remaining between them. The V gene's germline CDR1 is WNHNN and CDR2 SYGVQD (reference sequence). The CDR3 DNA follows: TGCGCCAGCAGGGACGCCCTACAGGGCAGCAATCAGCCCCAGCATTTT. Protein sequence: CASRDALQGSNQPQHF.

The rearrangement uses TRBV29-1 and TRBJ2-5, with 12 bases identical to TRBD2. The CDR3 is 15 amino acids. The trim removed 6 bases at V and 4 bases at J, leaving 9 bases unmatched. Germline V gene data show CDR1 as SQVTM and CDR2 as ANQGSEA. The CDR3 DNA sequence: TGCAGCGTGTTGGGACTAGCGGGCAGTCTAGAGACCCAGTACTTC. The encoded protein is CSVLGLAGSLETQYF.

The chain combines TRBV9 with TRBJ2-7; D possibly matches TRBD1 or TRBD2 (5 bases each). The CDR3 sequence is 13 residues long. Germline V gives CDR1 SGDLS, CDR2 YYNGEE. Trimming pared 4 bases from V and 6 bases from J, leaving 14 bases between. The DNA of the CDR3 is TGTGCCAGCAGCCCCACGACAGAGGGCGAGCAGTACTTC. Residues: CASSPTTEGEQYF.

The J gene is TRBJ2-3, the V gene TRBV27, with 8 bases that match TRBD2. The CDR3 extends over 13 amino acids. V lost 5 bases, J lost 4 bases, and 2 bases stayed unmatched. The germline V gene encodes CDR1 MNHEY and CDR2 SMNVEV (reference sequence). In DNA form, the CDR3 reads TGTGCCAGCAGTCCGGGGGGGTCAGATACGCAGTATTTT. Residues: CASSPGGSDTQYF.

The CDR3 region is CASSPDRAYGYTF. The CDR3 bases are TGTGCCAGCAGCCCGGACAGGGCTTATGGCTACACCTTC. The chain joins TRBV5-4 to TRBJ1-2; 8 bases align to TRBD1. This CDR3 contains 13 residues. V shed 4 bases and J 5 bases; nucleotides not matched to a gene: 4. Germline lookup yields CDR1 SGHNT and CDR2 YYREEE (reference sequence).

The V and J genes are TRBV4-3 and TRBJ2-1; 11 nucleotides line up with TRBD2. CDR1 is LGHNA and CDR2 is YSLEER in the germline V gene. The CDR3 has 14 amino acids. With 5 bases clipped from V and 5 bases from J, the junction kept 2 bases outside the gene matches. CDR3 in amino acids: CASSAGLADNEQFF. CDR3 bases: TGCGCCAGCAGCGCGGGACTAGCGGACAATGAGCAGTTCTTC.

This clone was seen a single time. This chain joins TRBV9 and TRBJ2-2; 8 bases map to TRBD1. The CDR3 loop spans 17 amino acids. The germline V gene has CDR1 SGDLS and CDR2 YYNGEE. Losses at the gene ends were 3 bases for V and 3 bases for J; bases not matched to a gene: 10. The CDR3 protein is CASSANKNRGDTGELFF. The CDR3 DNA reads TGTGCCAGCAGCGCCAATAAAAACAGGGGGGACACCGGGGAGCTGTTTTTT. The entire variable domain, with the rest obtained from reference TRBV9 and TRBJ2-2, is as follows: DSGVTQTPKHLITATGQRVTLRCSPRSGDLSVYWYQQSLDQGLQFLIQYYNGEERAKGNILERFSAQQFPDLHSELNLSSLELGDSALYFCASSANKNRGDTGELFFGEGSRLTVL.

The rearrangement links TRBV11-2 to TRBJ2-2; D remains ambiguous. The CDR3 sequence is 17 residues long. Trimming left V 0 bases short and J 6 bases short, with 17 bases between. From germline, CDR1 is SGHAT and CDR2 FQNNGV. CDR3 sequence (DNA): TGTGCCAGCAGCTTAGAGCCAGGTCACGTAAGATCCGGGGAGCTGTTTTTT. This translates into CASSLEPGHVRSGELFF.

CDR3 region: CASSVAQGFYNEQFF. DNA for the CDR3: TGTGCCAGCAGCGTAGCACAGGGCTTCTACAATGAGCAGTTCTTC. This sequence joins TRBV9 and TRBJ2-1; the D gene is possibly TRBD1 (6 bases). The CDR3 loop spans 15 amino acids. Germline-derived CDR1 and CDR2 are SGDLS and YYNGEE. V was cut by 0 bases and J by 3 bases, with 10 bases left in between.

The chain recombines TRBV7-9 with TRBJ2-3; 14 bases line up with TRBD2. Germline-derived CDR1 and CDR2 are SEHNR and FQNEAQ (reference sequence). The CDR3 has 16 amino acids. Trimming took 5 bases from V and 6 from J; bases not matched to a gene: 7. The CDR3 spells CASSLGLAGEADTQYF. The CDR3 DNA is TGTGCCAGCAGCCTGGGACTAGCGGGAGAGGCGGATACGCAGTATTTT.

The CDR3 protein is CASSLVLGSGELFF. The CDR3 nucleotides read TGTGCCAGCAGCTTGGTGTTGGGGTCCGGGGAGCTGTTTTTT. The chain combines TRBV5-6 with TRBJ2-2; no reliable D call. This CDR3 comprises 14 residues. Germline V gene data show CDR1 as SGHDT and CDR2 as YYEEEE. Trimming cost V 0 bases and J 6 bases, with 9 bases left between them. Filled out from reference TRBV5-6 and TRBJ2-2, the complete variable domain reads DAGVTQSPTHLIKTRGQQVTLRCSPKSGHDTVSWYQQALGQGPQFIFQYYEEEERQRGNFPDRFSGHQFPNYSSELNVNALLLGDSALYLCASSLVLGSGELFFGEGSRLTVL.

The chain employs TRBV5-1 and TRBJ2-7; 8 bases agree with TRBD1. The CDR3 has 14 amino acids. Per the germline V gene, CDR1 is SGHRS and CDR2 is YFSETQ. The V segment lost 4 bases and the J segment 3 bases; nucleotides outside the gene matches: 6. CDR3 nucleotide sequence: TGCGCCAGCAGCCCGGGACAGGTGTACTACGAGCAGTACTTC. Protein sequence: CASSPGQVYYEQYF.